The 15 T cell receptor beta chains listed next were all sequenced from one sample in a study of T cell responses to AZD1222 COVID-19 vaccine. The table came from immunoSEQ multiplex PCR; TCRdb's copy has only in-frame clones and leaves some out. The sample carries roughly 99,000 clones, 91% recorded once. Sequenced here: peripheral blood, sampled 28 days after the second AZD1222 dose. All receptors derive from an adult who received the AZD1222 COVID-19 vaccine.

The chain employs TRBV10-2 and TRBJ2-7, with D unresolved. V shed 6 bases and J shed 4 bases, with 10 bases lying between them. Per the germline V gene, CDR1 is WSHSY and CDR2 is SAAADI. This CDR3 spans 12 amino acids. CDR3 sequence reads: CASSNEGYEQYF. For the CDR3, the DNA is TGCGCCAGCAGCAACGAAGGGTACGAGCAGTACTTC.

This sequence joins TRBV2 and TRBJ2-7; no clear D. Trimming removed 6 bases at V and 6 bases at J, with 15 bases between. CDR1 is SNHLY, CDR2 FYNNEI, per germline. The CDR3 contains 13 residues. The CDR3: CASSGERFSEQYF. The CDR3 nucleotides are TGTGCCAGCAGCGGCGAGAGATTCTCCGAGCAGTACTTC.

V and J are TRBV7-8 and TRBJ2-7; 9 bases agree with TRBD1. The CDR3 loop spans 16 amino acids. In germline, CDR1 is SGHVS, CDR2 FQNEAQ. This CDR3 is CNPGTGYYLANYEQYF. The DNA of the CDR3 is TGTAATCCAGGGACAGGGTATTATTTGGCCAACTACGAGCAGTACTTC.

This clone was observed once. V is TRBV7-6 and J is TRBJ2-2, with D unresolved. Per the germline V gene, CDR1 is SGHVS and CDR2 is FNYEAQ. CDR3 length equals 12 residues. V was shortened by 5 bases and J by 5 bases, with 6 bases between the two germline ends. The CDR3 protein is CASSPLTGELFF. The CDR3 nucleotides read TGTGCCAGCAGCCCTCTGACCGGGGAGCTGTTTTTT.

The rearrangement links TRBV11-3 to TRBJ2-1; D remains ambiguous. Germline-derived CDR1 and CDR2 are SGHNT and YENEEA. The CDR3 has 11 amino acids. V lost 8 bases and J lost 6, with 8 bases in between. This chain's CDR3 is CASGSSNEQFF. CDR3 in DNA: TGTGCCAGCGGCAGTAGCAATGAGCAGTTCTTC.

V gene TRBV28 combines with J gene TRBJ2-7, with unresolved D. Germline V gene data show CDR1 as MDHEN and CDR2 as SYDVKM. This CDR3 spans 13 amino acids. Trimming removed 3 bases at V and 3 bases at J, with 9 bases between. CDR3 sequence (DNA): TGTGCCAGCAGTTTGCGGCAGTTCTACGAGCAGTACTTC. Residues: CASSLRQFYEQYF. Full variable domain (outside the CDR3, taken from reference TRBV28 and TRBJ2-7): DVKVTQSSRYLVKRTGEKVFLECVQDMDHENMFWYRQDPGLGLRLIYFSYDVKMKEKGDIPEGYSVSREKKERFSLILESASTNQTSMYLCASSLRQFYEQYFGPGTRLTVT.

V is TRBV14 and J is TRBJ2-7, with 11 bases aligning to TRBD2. Germline CDR1 and CDR2: SGHDN and FVKESK. J lost 8 bases, V lost 4 bases, and 7 bases had no gene match. The CDR3 length is 14 residues. CDR3 amino acids: CASSLAGGPSKQYF. The CDR3 bases are TGTGCCAGCAGCCTAGCGGGAGGGCCTTCCAAGCAGTACTTC.

V gene TRBV2 combines with J gene TRBJ2-1; D uncertain. V was cut by 4 bases and J by 8 bases, with 12 bases left in between. The CDR3 is 13 residues long. Germline loops: CDR1 SNHLY, CDR2 FYNNEI. As DNA, the CDR3 is TGTGCCAGCAGTGGGGTGGCAGGCCATGAGCAGTTCTTC. It encodes CASSGVAGHEQFF.

The rearrangement joins TRBV28 to TRBJ1-1, with D perhaps matching TRBD1 (5 bases). This CDR3 contains 15 residues. Between the trimmed V and J ends, which lost 3 bases and 1 base, there was a span of 12 bases. CDR1 is MDHEN, CDR2 SYDVKM, per germline. The CDR3 bases are TGTGCCAGCAGTTTTCTGACAGCAGCGAACACTGAAGCTTTCTTT. Translated: CASSFLTAANTEAFF.

Worth noting for this clone: Different DNA sequences within this sample yield the same CDR3. The gene calls are TRBV19 and TRBJ2-2; D unclear. Germline loops: CDR1 LNHDA, CDR2 SQIVND (reference sequence). Trimming removed 7 bases from V and 1 base from J, with 4 bases in between. This CDR3 is 12 amino acids long. The chain's CDR3 is CASNLNTGELFF. In DNA form, the CDR3 reads TGTGCCAGTAACTTGAACACCGGGGAGCTGTTTTTT.

This clone turned up a few times. CDR3 sequence (DNA): TGTGCCAGCAGTTCGGGGACTATCCAGCCCCAGCATTTT. Its protein is CASSSGTIQPQHF. The chain employs TRBV28 and TRBJ1-5, with D perhaps matching TRBD1 (5 bases). CDR1 is MDHEN and CDR2 is SYDVKM in the germline V gene. Trimming pared 4 bases from V and 7 bases from J, leaving 11 bases between. The CDR3 spans 13 residues.

The chain combines TRBV5-1 with TRBJ2-2; D possibly corresponds to TRBD1 (5 bases). The germline V and J ends were trimmed by 5 bases and 1 base, with 9 bases remaining between them. The CDR3 covers 14 residues. The germline V gene has CDR1 SGHRS and CDR2 YFSETQ. The CDR3 loop reads CASRARVNTGELFF. The CDR3 nucleotides read TGCGCCAGCAGGGCCAGGGTGAACACCGGGGAGCTGTTTTTT.

The chain uses TRBV5-1 and TRBJ2-1; D remains unclear. CDR1 and CDR2 (germline): SGHRS, YFSETQ. V lost 6 bases, J lost 4 bases, and 14 bases lay in between. The CDR3 consists of 14 residues. This CDR3 is CASTPRPGYNEQFF. CDR3 coding DNA: TGCGCCAGCACCCCGCGTCCCGGGTACAATGAGCAGTTCTTC. The full variable domain, rest sourced from reference TRBV5-1 and TRBJ2-1, is KAGVTQTPRYLIKTRGQQVTLSCSPISGHRSVSWYQQTPGQGLQFLFEYFSETQRNKGNFPGRFSGRQFSNSRSEMNVSTLELGDSALYLCASTPRPGYNEQFFGPGTRLTVL.

The V call is TRBV6-1, the J call TRBJ1-6; tentative D call: TRBD1 (6 bases). Trimming took off 3 bases at V and 7 bases at J, with 13 bases between the two ends. The germline V gene encodes CDR1 MNHNS and CDR2 SASEGT. The CDR3 loop spans 15 amino acids. CDR3 amino acids: CASSEWGAANSPLHF. In DNA form, the CDR3 reads TGTGCCAGCAGTGAGTGGGGGGCTGCCAATTCACCCCTCCACTTT.

The rearrangement joins TRBV19 to TRBJ1-4, with D unresolved. V was clipped by 5 bases and J by 0 bases, with 13 bases between them. CDR1 is LNHDA, CDR2 SQIVND, per germline (reference sequence). The CDR3 loop spans 16 amino acids. The CDR3 loop is CASSSYHGATNEKLFF. The CDR3 bases are TGTGCCAGTAGTTCCTACCACGGTGCAACTAATGAAAAACTGTTTTTT. Full variable domain (remainder filled in from reference TRBV19 and TRBJ1-4): DGGITQSPKYLFRKEGQNVTLSCEQNLNHDAMYWYRQDPGQGLRLIYYSQIVNDFQKGDIAEGYSVSREKKESFPLTVTSAQKNPTAFYLCASSSYHGATNEKLFFGSGTQLSVL.